These 27 T cell receptor beta chains originate from one sample sequenced in a study of T cell responses to AZD1222 COVID-19 vaccine. The method was immunoSEQ multiplex PCR; TCRdb's version includes in-frame clones alone and lacks a portion of them. This sample has fewer than 110,000 clones; approximately 87% occur once, and the top ten carry about a tenth. The sequencing used peripheral blood, collected 28 days after the second AZD1222 dose. The receptors were sampled from an adult who received the AZD1222 COVID-19 vaccine.

The chain carries TRBV27 and TRBJ2-1; TRBD2 matches at 10 bases. V was clipped by 0 bases and J by 5 bases; unmatched bases: 4. Germline CDR1 MNHEY, CDR2 SMNVEV (reference sequence). CDR3 length equals 16 residues. The CDR3: CASSLSRTSGNNEQFF. CDR3 nucleotides: TGTGCCAGCAGTTTATCACGGACTAGCGGAAACAATGAGCAGTTCTTC.

The chain links TRBV5-1 to TRBJ2-3; D is unclear. This CDR3 contains 12 residues. The V gene's germline CDR1 is SGHRS and CDR2 YFSETQ. Trimming took off 0 bases at V and 9 bases at J, with 8 bases between the two ends. CDR3 nucleotide sequence: TGCGCCAGCAGCTTGGAAGCCCGGACGCAGTATTTT. Its translation: CASSLEARTQYF.

The rearrangement joins TRBV7-9 to TRBJ2-7; 9 nucleotides line up with TRBD2. With V trimmed by 3 bases and J by 3 bases, 6 bases remained unmatched. This CDR3 is 15 amino acids long. CDR1 and CDR2 from the germline V gene are SEHNR and FQNEAQ (reference sequence). The CDR3 loop reads CASSFTSGSFYEQYF. The CDR3 nucleotides read TGTGCCAGCAGCTTTACTAGCGGGTCATTCTACGAGCAGTACTTC.

The chain couples TRBV28 to TRBJ2-3; 7 nucleotides line up with TRBD2. V shed 1 base and J 5 bases; nucleotides not matched to a gene: 9. Per germline, CDR1 MDHEN and CDR2 SYDVKM. The CDR3 contains 16 residues. The CDR3, as DNA: TGTGCCAGCAGTTTATCCGTGGCGGGAGATATAGATACGCAGTATTTT. It specifies CASSLSVAGDIDTQYF.

The chain links TRBV5-1 to TRBJ2-3, with D unresolved. The germline V gene has CDR1 SGHRS and CDR2 YFSETQ. V lost 3 bases, J lost 2 bases, and 13 bases lay in between. The CDR3 consists of 15 residues. The CDR3 here is CASSWGATNTDTQYF. The CDR3 region has the DNA TGCGCCAGCAGCTGGGGTGCTACCAACACAGATACGCAGTATTTT. Full variable domain (outside the CDR3, taken from reference TRBV5-1 and TRBJ2-3): KAGVTQTPRYLIKTRGQQVTLSCSPISGHRSVSWYQQTPGQGLQFLFEYFSETQRNKGNFPGRFSGRQFSNSRSEMNVSTLELGDSALYLCASSWGATNTDTQYFGPGTRLTVL.

There are a few counts of this clone. The genes are TRBV4-1 and TRBJ2-5; no firm D call. The CDR3 is 13 residues long. V shed 4 bases and J shed 1 base, with 7 bases lying between them. Germline V CDR1 and CDR2: MGHRA, YSYEKL. CDR3 loop: CASSRQTQETQYF. The DNA of the CDR3 is TGCGCCAGCAGCCGACAAACCCAAGAGACCCAGTACTTC.

CDR3 coding DNA: TGTGCCAGCAGCGTAGGACAGATGAACACCGGGGAGCTGTTTTTT. This sequence encodes CASSVGQMNTGELFF. The chain couples TRBV9 to TRBJ2-2; a weak D match, TRBD1 (5 bases). This CDR3 has 15 residues. CDR1 is SGDLS and CDR2 is YYNGEE in the germline V gene. Trimming removed 0 bases at V and 1 base at J, with 7 bases between.

This rearrangement joins TRBV2 to TRBJ1-2, with 11 bases lining up with TRBD1. From germline, CDR1 is SNHLY and CDR2 FYNNEI. V lost 1 base and J lost 0; bases outside the gene matches: 1. The CDR3 is 16 amino acids. Here the CDR3 DNA reads TGTGCCAGCAGTGAAGTGGGACAGGGGGCTAACTATGGCTACACCTTC. It codes for CASSEVGQGANYGYTF.

The J gene is TRBJ1-6, the V gene TRBV28; 8 nucleotides match TRBD1. Germline values: CDR1 MDHEN, CDR2 SYDVKM. CDR3 length: 16 amino acids. V lost 6 bases and J lost 1; bases outside the gene matches: 5. CDR3 protein: CASSGQGASYNSPLHF. CDR3 nucleotides: TGTGCCAGCAGCGGACAGGGAGCATCCTATAATTCACCCCTCCACTTT.

The chain combines TRBV7-9 with TRBJ2-5; TRBD2 aligns across 8 bases. CDR3 size: 14 residues. The germline CDR1 and CDR2 sequences are SEHNR and FQNEAQ (reference sequence). Trimming cost V 11 bases and J 1 base; bases outside gene matches: 9. The CDR3 sequence is CAGREGGPQETQYF. The DNA of the CDR3 is TGTGCCGGTCGGGAGGGGGGTCCCCAAGAGACCCAGTACTTC.

The chain is built from TRBV7-9 and TRBJ1-2, with TRBD1 matching over 11 bases. V was clipped by 1 base and J by 8 bases; unmatched bases: 9. Germline V gene lookup returns CDR1 SEHNR and CDR2 FQNEAQ (reference sequence). This CDR3 is 16 amino acids long. The CDR3 sequence is CASSLGRTGGSRGYTF. CDR3 sequence (DNA): TGTGCCAGCAGCTTAGGCCGGACAGGGGGCTCTAGGGGCTACACCTTC.

The J gene is TRBJ2-2, the V gene TRBV5-1; D is perhaps TRBD1 (5 bases). CDR3 length: 15 amino acids. V was trimmed by 0 bases and J by 5 bases, leaving 11 bases between them. CDR1 and CDR2 (germline): SGHRS, YFSETQ. In nucleotides, the CDR3 is TGCGCCAGCAGCTTGGCCAGGGCTGGTACCGGGGAGCTGTTTTTT. It is translated as CASSLARAGTGELFF.

The rearrangement joins TRBV5-8 to TRBJ2-1, with D maybe TRBD1 (5 bases). The CDR3 extends over 15 amino acids. Germline V gene lookup returns CDR1 SGHTS and CDR2 YDEGEE. V dropped 2 bases and J dropped 1 base, with 10 bases sitting between them. The CDR3 protein is CASSFRSGSYNEQFF. CDR3 nucleotides: TGTGCCAGCAGCTTTAGGTCAGGGTCCTACAATGAGCAGTTCTTC.

V gene TRBV7-2 combines with J gene TRBJ2-1; D ambiguous. V lost 4 bases to trimming and J lost 10 bases, with 8 bases between them. The CDR3 runs to 11 residues. Germline V gene sequence: CDR1 SGHTA, CDR2 FQGNSA. In nucleotides, the CDR3 is TGTGCCAGCAGCTATTCCTCCGAGCAGTTCTTC. It is translated as CASSYSSEQFF. The entire variable domain, with the rest obtained from reference TRBV7-2 and TRBJ2-1, is as follows: GAGVSQSPSNKVTEKGKDVELRCDPISGHTALYWYRQSLGQGLEFLIYFQGNSAPDKSGLPSDRFSAERTGGSVSTLTIQRTQQEDSAVYLCASSYSSEQFFGPGTRLTVL.

V is TRBV5-1 and J is TRBJ2-7, with TRBD1 matching over 12 bases. Germline CDR1 reads SGHRS; CDR2 reads YFSETQ. V shed 4 bases and J 3 bases; nucleotides not matched to a gene: 8. The CDR3 extends over 16 amino acids. CDR3 DNA: TGCGCCAGCAGCCGTGGGACAGGGGGCTTCGTCTACGAGCAGTACTTC. Protein: CASSRGTGGFVYEQYF.

J is TRBJ2-5 and V is TRBV12-5; a weak D match, TRBD2 (5 bases). V dropped 6 bases and J dropped 5 bases, with 10 bases sitting between them. Germline CDR1 reads LGHNT; CDR2 reads FRNRAP. The CDR3 runs 12 residues. The CDR3 DNA sequence: TGTGCTAGTGGGCCCAGAGGGGAGACCCAGTACTTC. It translates to CASGPRGETQYF.

The chain employs TRBV4-2 and TRBJ2-3; 16 bases line up with TRBD2. The CDR3 is 18 residues long. CDR1 is LGHNA and CDR2 is YNFKEQ in the germline V gene. Losses at the gene ends were 4 bases for V and 3 bases for J; bases not matched to a gene: 7. CDR3 coding DNA: TGTGCCAGCAGCCCGGGACTAGCGGGGGGGCCAGGTACAGATACGCAGTATTTT. Translation gives CASSPGLAGGPGTDTQYF.

The chain combines TRBV9 with TRBJ2-7, with TRBD1 as a possible D gene (6 bases). Trimming took off 4 bases at V and 0 bases at J, with 17 bases between the two ends. CDR3 length equals 16 residues. Per the germline V gene, CDR1 is SGDLS and CDR2 is YYNGEE. CDR3 sequence (DNA): TGTGCCAGCAGCTTCGCAGGGGTTAGCTCCTCCTACGAGCAGTACTTC. It is translated as CASSFAGVSSSYEQYF.

V usage is TRBV5-1 and J usage is TRBJ2-3, with a weak D call TRBD1 (6 bases). V gave up 5 bases and J gave up 0 bases, with 10 bases separating them. Per germline, CDR1 SGHRS and CDR2 YFSETQ. The CDR3 totals 14 residues. The CDR3 loop is CASRGATSTDTQYF. The CDR3 coding sequence is TGCGCCAGCAGGGGGGCGACCAGCACAGATACGCAGTATTTT. The variable domain in full, completed from reference TRBV5-1 and TRBJ2-3, reads KAGVTQTPRYLIKTRGQQVTLSCSPISGHRSVSWYQQTPGQGLQFLFEYFSETQRNKGNFPGRFSGRQFSNSRSEMNVSTLELGDSALYLCASRGATSTDTQYFGPGTRLTVL.

V and J are TRBV19 and TRBJ2-7; no definite D call. This CDR3 region has 12 residues. Deletions cut 4 bases from V and 0 bases from J, with 4 bases between. Germline CDR1 reads LNHDA; CDR2 reads SQIVND (reference sequence). The CDR3 protein is CASSTGSYEQYF. DNA for the CDR3: TGTGCCAGTAGTACAGGCTCCTACGAGCAGTACTTC.

V usage is TRBV5-5 and J usage is TRBJ2-2; TRBD2 might be the D (6 bases). Germline V gives CDR1 SGHKS, CDR2 YYEKEE (reference sequence). This CDR3 comprises 16 residues. Trimming stripped 6 bases from V and 0 bases from J, with 15 bases between. The CDR3 spells CASTVTGTSNTGELFF. The CDR3 nucleotides read TGTGCCAGCACCGTTACCGGGACTTCGAACACCGGGGAGCTGTTTTTT.

V gene TRBV6-5 combines with J gene TRBJ2-7; 10 bases agree with TRBD2. CDR3 length: 13 amino acids. J was trimmed by 2 bases and V by 7 bases; bases with no gene match: 2. Germline CDR1 and CDR2: MNHEY and SVGAGI. CDR3 amino acids: CASKTSGTYEQYF. CDR3 nucleotides: TGTGCCAGCAAAACTAGCGGGACCTACGAGCAGTACTTC.

The DNA of the CDR3 is TGTGCCAGCAGTGAGGCGAGGAGGCTTGTCGAGCAGTACTTC. Residues: CASSEARRLVEQYF. J is TRBJ2-7 and V is TRBV2, with D perhaps matching TRBD2 (5 bases). The CDR3 totals 14 residues. Germline values: CDR1 SNHLY, CDR2 FYNNEI. V gave up 3 bases and J gave up 6 bases, with 15 bases separating them. Supplemented by reference TRBV2 and TRBJ2-7, the full variable domain reads EPEVTQTPSHQVTQMGQEVILRCVPISNHLYFYWYRQILGQKVEFLVSFYNNEISEKSEIFDDQFSVERPDGSNFTLKIRSTKLEDSAMYFCASSEARRLVEQYFGPGTRLTVT.

This clone occurred a few times. The chain employs TRBV7-8 and TRBJ1-1; D is possibly TRBD1 (6 bases). Trimming pared 3 bases from V and 1 base from J, leaving 15 bases between. Germline V CDR1 and CDR2: SGHVS, FQNEAQ. This CDR3 is built from 16 residues. The CDR3 protein is CASSFGVRGKNTEAFF. In DNA, the CDR3 is TGTGCCAGCAGCTTTGGGGTCAGGGGAAAGAACACTGAAGCTTTCTTT.

The chain carries TRBV10-1 and TRBJ2-5; D might be TRBD1 (6 bases). The CDR3 sequence is 15 residues long. The germline CDR1 and CDR2 sequences are WNHNN and SYGVQD (reference sequence). Trimming left V 2 bases short and J 5 bases short, with 15 bases between. DNA of the CDR3: TGCGCCAGCAGTGAGCGGACAGCCCAGGGGGAGACCCAGTACTTC. It encodes CASSERTAQGETQYF.

This clone was seen a single time. The chain uses TRBV12-1 and TRBJ2-7; TRBD1 is the table's D call, not checked against the DNA. TRBV12-1 is recorded as a pseudogene. The CDR3 length is 14 residues. The CDR3 here is CASSSGTASYEQYF. The CDR3 DNA sequence: TGTGCCAGCAGCTCCGGGACAGCCTCCTACGAGCAGTACTTC.

V usage is TRBV12-3 or TRBV12-4 and J usage is TRBJ2-4; D not resolved. V dropped 2 bases and J dropped 8 bases, with 10 bases sitting between them. CDR3 size: 13 residues. The DNA for the CDR3 is TGTGCCAGCAGTTTAACGGGTTTGGACATTCAGTACTTC. Protein product: CASSLTGLDIQYF.